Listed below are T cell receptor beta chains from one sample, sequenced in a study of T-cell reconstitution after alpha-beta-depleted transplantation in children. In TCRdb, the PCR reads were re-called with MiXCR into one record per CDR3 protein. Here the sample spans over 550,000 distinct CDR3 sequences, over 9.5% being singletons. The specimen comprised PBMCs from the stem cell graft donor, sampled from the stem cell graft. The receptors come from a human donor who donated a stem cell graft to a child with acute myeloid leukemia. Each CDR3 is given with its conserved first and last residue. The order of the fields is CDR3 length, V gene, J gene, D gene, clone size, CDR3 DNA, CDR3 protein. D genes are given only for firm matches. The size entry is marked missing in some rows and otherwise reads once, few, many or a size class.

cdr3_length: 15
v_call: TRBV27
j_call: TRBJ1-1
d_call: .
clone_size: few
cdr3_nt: TGTGCCAGCAGTTCCTCACGGATTGGGAACACTGAAGCTTTCTTT
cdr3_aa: CASSSSRIGNTEAFF

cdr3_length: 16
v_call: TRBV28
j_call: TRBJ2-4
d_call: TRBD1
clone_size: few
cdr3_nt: TGTGCCAGCAGTTTAGCGGCGACAGGGCCCAAAAACATTCAGTACTTC
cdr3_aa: CASSLAATGPKNIQYF

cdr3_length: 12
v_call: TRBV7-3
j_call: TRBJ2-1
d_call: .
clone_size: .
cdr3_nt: TGTGCCAGCAGCCAAAGGGACAATGAGCAGTTCTTC
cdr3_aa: CASSQRDNEQFF

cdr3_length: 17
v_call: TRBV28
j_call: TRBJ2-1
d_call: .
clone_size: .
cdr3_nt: TGTGCCAGCAGTTTATCTGGATGGGGGCTTTCCTACAATGAGCAGTTCTTC
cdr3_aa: CASSLSGWGLSYNEQFF

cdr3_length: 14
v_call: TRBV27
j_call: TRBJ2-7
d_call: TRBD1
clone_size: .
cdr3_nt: TGTGCCAGCAGTCCTCGGGACAGGGTAGGAGAGCAGTACTTC
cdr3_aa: CASSPRDRVGEQYF

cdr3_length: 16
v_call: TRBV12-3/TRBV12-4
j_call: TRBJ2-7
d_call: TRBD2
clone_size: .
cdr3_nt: TGTGCCAGCAGTTCCCGATTAGCGGGAGAGGGGTACGAGCAGTACTTC
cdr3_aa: CASSSRLAGEGYEQYF

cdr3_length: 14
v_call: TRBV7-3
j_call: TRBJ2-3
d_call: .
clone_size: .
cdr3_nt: TGTGCCAGCAGCTTAACCCCCATAGGTGATACGCAGTATTTT
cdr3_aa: CASSLTPIGDTQYF

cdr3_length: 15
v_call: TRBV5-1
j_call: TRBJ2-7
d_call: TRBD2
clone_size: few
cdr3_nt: TGCGCCAGCAGCTTTTCCGGGACTAGCGGAATCGGGCAGTACTTC
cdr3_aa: CASSFSGTSGIGQYF

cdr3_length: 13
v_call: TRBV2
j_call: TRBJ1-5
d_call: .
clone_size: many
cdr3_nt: TGTGCCAGCAGTGATAGCGGCGATCAGCCCCAGCATTTT
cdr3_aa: CASSDSGDQPQHF

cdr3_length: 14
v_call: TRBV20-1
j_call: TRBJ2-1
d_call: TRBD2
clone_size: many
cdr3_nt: TGCAGTGTCAGAGCGGGAATTGTACGCAATGAGCAGTTCTTC
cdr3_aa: CSVRAGIVRNEQFF

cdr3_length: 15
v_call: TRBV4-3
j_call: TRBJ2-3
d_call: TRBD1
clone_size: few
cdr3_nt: TGCGCCAGCAGCCAGGACAGGGGGATGACAGATACGCAGTATTTT
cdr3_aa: CASSQDRGMTDTQYF

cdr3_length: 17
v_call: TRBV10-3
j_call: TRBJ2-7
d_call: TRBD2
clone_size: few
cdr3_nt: TGTGCCATCAGTGAGTCGGGGACTAGCGGGGGCTCCTACGAGCAGTACTTC
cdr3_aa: CAISESGTSGGSYEQYF

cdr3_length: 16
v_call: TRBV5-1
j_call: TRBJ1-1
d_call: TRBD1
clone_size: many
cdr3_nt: TGCGCCAGCAGCCCCGAGGGGGCCCTCGGTAACACTGAAGCTTTCTTT
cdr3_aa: CASSPEGALGNTEAFF

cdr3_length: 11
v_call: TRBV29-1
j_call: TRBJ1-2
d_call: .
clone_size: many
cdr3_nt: TGCAGCGCCCGGGACGGCTATGGCTACACCTTC
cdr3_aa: CSARDGYGYTF

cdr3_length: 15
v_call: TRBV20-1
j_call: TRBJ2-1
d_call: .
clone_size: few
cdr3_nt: TGCAGTGCTAGTGTAAGCGTGGGACCCATCAATGAGCAGTTCTTC
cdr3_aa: CSASVSVGPINEQFF